The entry below describes one T cell receptor (beta chain). These data belong to a study of blood T cell repertoires in COVID-19. The wider study: Samples came from the United States, Italy and Spain, spanning acute and convalescent COVID-19. PBMCs, B-cell-depleted T cells, or T cells provided the cDNA or gDNA that made up the material.

This CDR3 region has 16 residues. As processed by the authors: From reference gene primer amplification, estimates of nucleated cell counts were derived. Sequencing was performed with immunoSEQ multiplex PCR; in TCRdb, only in-frame clones are kept and a portion is missing. That table furnishes V, J and clone size, whereas the DNA furnished D and trimming. The sample contains fewer than 80,000 clones, around nine tenths of which appear only once. This receptor was taken from a man between 65 and 79 years old with acute or convalescent COVID-19. This rearrangement joins TRBV21-1 to TRBJ1-2. TRBV21-1 is listed as a pseudogene. Sequencing was done on a sample of peripheral blood. CDR3 coding DNA: TGTGCCAGCAGCAAAGGGGTCAGCGGGACGGGCTATGGCTACACCTTC. Its protein product is CASSKGVSGTGYGYTF.